Each of the 25 T cell receptor beta chains below was sequenced from the same sample in a study of cytomegalovirus exposure and HLA in healthy donors. PCR amplification relied on 60 Vbeta primers (plus 13 Jbeta primers). Generated by immunoSEQ multiplex PCR, the TCRdb table keeps only in-frame clones and is missing some. This sample's table reports about 130,000 clones. Sequencing was done on a sample of PBMCs. The receptors were sampled from a man aged 35 to 55 in good health and CMV-seronegative.

V and J are TRBV11-2 and TRBJ2-5; 7 bases fit TRBD2. This CDR3 spans 16 amino acids. V lost 3 bases, J lost 0 bases, and 7 bases stayed unmatched. Germline-derived CDR1 and CDR2 are SGHAT and FQNNGV. The CDR3 reads CASSFGGEPYQETQYF. Written as DNA, the CDR3 is TGTGCCAGCAGCTTTGGGGGGGAGCCCTACCAAGAGACCCAGTACTTC.

The V gene is TRBV7-2, the J gene TRBJ2-6; perhaps TRBD2 as D (6 bases). This CDR3 contains 15 residues. Germline V CDR1 and CDR2: SGHTA, FQGNSA. V shed 4 bases and J shed 4 bases, with 11 bases lying between them. The CDR3 bases are TGTGCCAGCAGCTCCGGGGGTTCCGGGGCCAACGTCCTGACTTTC. Its translation is CASSSGGSGANVLTF.

The rearrangement links TRBV5-4 to TRBJ1-2; D is unresolved. Trimming shortened V by 0 bases and J by 8 bases, and 20 bases separated the two germline ends. This CDR3 contains 16 residues. Germline lookup yields CDR1 SGHNT and CDR2 YYREEE (reference sequence). This chain's CDR3 is CASSLGGGVTSWGYTF. In nucleotides, the CDR3 is TGTGCCAGCAGCTTGGGGGGAGGTGTCACGTCATGGGGCTACACCTTC. Full variable domain (outside the CDR3, taken from reference TRBV5-4 and TRBJ1-2): ETGVTQSPTHLIKTRGQQVTLRCSSQSGHNTVSWYQQALGQGPQFIFQYYREEENGRGNFPPRFSGLQFPNYSSELNVNALELDDSALYLCASSLGGGVTSWGYTFGSGTRLTVV.

The chain is built from TRBV7-9 and TRBJ2-3; 9 nucleotides align to TRBD2. The junction had 8 bases not matched to a gene; V was cut back by 2 bases and J by 5 bases. The CDR3 has 16 amino acids. CDR1 is SEHNR, CDR2 FQNEAQ, per germline (reference sequence). As DNA, the CDR3 is TGTGCCAGCAGCTTAATGTTTAGCGGGAGAGTAGATACGCAGTATTTT. Protein sequence: CASSLMFSGRVDTQYF. Combining the CDR3 with reference TRBV7-9 and TRBJ2-3 gives the whole variable domain DTGVSQNPRHKITKRGQNVTFRCDPISEHNRLYWYRQTLGQGPEFLTYFQNEAQLEKSRLLSDRFSAERPKGSFSTLEIQRTEQGDSAMYLCASSLMFSGRVDTQYFGPGTRLTVL.

The rearrangement links TRBV30 to TRBJ2-7; perhaps TRBD1 as D (5 bases). The CDR3 has 11 residues. The germline V gene has CDR1 GTSNPN and CDR2 SVGIG (reference sequence). The germline V and J ends were trimmed by 0 bases and 10 bases, with 10 bases remaining between them. The CDR3 loop is CAWSVQDLQYF. The CDR3 DNA follows: TGTGCCTGGAGTGTACAGGACCTCCAGTACTTC.

This rearrangement joins TRBV30 to TRBJ1-1; D possibly corresponds to TRBD1 (5 bases). The V end was cut by 0 bases, the J end by 1 base, with 9 bases between. The germline V gene has CDR1 GTSNPN and CDR2 SVGIG (reference sequence). The CDR3 sequence is 14 residues long. The CDR3 bases are TGTGCCTGGAGTGTACTCCAGGGGAACACTGAAGCTTTCTTT. Amino acids: CAWSVLQGNTEAFF.

The rearrangement joins TRBV9 to TRBJ1-4, with D perhaps TRBD1 (5 bases). The germline V and J ends were trimmed by 3 bases and 7 bases, with 16 bases remaining between them. The CDR3 covers 15 residues. The V gene's germline CDR1 is SGDLS and CDR2 YYNGEE. The CDR3 sequence: CASSGTHLRGEKLFF. DNA of the CDR3: TGTGCCAGCAGCGGGACACACCTAAGGGGTGAAAAACTGTTTTTT. Looking up the rest from reference TRBV9 and TRBJ1-4 gives the full variable domain: DSGVTQTPKHLITATGQRVTLRCSPRSGDLSVYWYQQSLDQGLQFLIQYYNGEERAKGNILERFSAQQFPDLHSELNLSSLELGDSALYFCASSGTHLRGEKLFFGSGTQLSVL.

This chain connects TRBV12-5 to TRBJ2-3, with TRBD2 as a possible D gene (7 bases). The V gene's germline CDR1 is LGHNT and CDR2 FRNRAP. V shed 2 bases and J shed 4 bases, with 13 bases lying between them. CDR3 length equals 15 residues. The CDR3 sequence is CASGLYGGGADTQYF. CDR3 DNA sequence: TGTGCTAGTGGTTTGTACGGAGGGGGGGCAGATACGCAGTATTTT.

J is TRBJ2-1 and V is TRBV11-3; possible D gene TRBD1, 6 bases. Germline V gives CDR1 SGHNT, CDR2 YENEEA. The CDR3 contains 19 residues. V lost 5 bases and J 0 bases, leaving 23 bases between the germline ends. The CDR3 sequence: CASSPRYSGHISSYNEQFF. The CDR3 region has the DNA TGTGCCAGCAGCCCCCGGTATTCGGGACATATCTCCTCCTACAATGAGCAGTTCTTC.

This sequence joins TRBV7-9 and TRBJ1-3, with TRBD1 matching over 7 bases. With V trimmed by 4 bases and J by 5 bases, 5 bases remained unmatched. The CDR3 runs to 14 residues. Germline CDR1 is SEHNR and CDR2 is FQNEAQ (reference sequence). The CDR3 sequence: CASSSLDRRNTIYF. CDR3 DNA sequence: TGTGCCAGCAGCTCGCTGGACAGGCGAAACACCATATATTTT.

With respect to this clone: At one boundary the junction diverges from the germline segment, which might be a read error. The chain carries TRBV7-7 and TRBJ2-3, with D possibly TRBD2 on 6 matching bases. Germline values: CDR1 SSHAT, CDR2 FNYEAQ (reference sequence). The CDR3 runs 14 residues. The DNA for the CDR3 is TGTGCTAGCAGCTTAACGGGAGCAGCAGATACGCAGTATTTT. This translates into CASSLTGAADTQYF.

This chain joins TRBV7-9 and TRBJ2-3; 13 positions match TRBD2. Germline values: CDR1 SEHNR, CDR2 FQNEAQ (reference sequence). V lost 6 bases to trimming and J lost 4 bases; unmatched junction nucleotides: 13. This CDR3 is built from 18 residues. The DNA for the CDR3 is TGTGCCAGCAGGAGACTAGCGGGAGGTACAAATGCTCCAGATACGCAGTATTTT. This sequence encodes CASRRLAGGTNAPDTQYF.

The CDR3, as DNA: TGTGCCAGCAGAACCCCGGGACAGGGGGCTTTCTTT. Amino acid sequence: CASRTPGQGAFF. The rearrangement links TRBV28 to TRBJ1-1, with 10 bases aligning to TRBD1. The V segment lost 6 bases and the J segment 11 bases; nucleotides outside the gene matches: 6. The CDR3 spans 12 residues. CDR1 is MDHEN, CDR2 SYDVKM, per germline.

The chain uses TRBV5-6 and TRBJ2-1; 12 bases match TRBD2. The V segment lost 5 bases and the J segment 4 bases; nucleotides outside the gene matches: 4. The germline gives CDR1 SGHDT, CDR2 YYEEEE. The CDR3 has 15 residues. The CDR3 sequence is CASSIGTSGYNEQFF. The CDR3 DNA is TGTGCCAGCAGTATCGGGACTAGCGGGTACAATGAGCAGTTCTTC.

The chain recombines TRBV5-1 with TRBJ1-1; D possibly corresponds to TRBD1 (5 bases). V lost 5 bases to trimming and J lost 7 bases, with 18 bases between them. Germline V CDR1 and CDR2: SGHRS, YFSETQ. This CDR3 comprises 14 residues. Here the CDR3 DNA reads TGCGCCAGCAGTGCCGGGACGATCGGGGGTGAAGCTTTCTTT. Encoded protein: CASSAGTIGGEAFF.

V gene TRBV10-3 combines with J gene TRBJ2-7; 9 bases are a match to TRBD1. Germline assignment: CDR1 ENHRY and CDR2 SYGVKD. This CDR3 spans 14 amino acids. Unmatched junction bases numbered 6, after V lost 3 bases and J lost 6 bases. CDR3 bases: TGTGCCATCAGTGAACTCGGACAGGGGACCGAGCAGTACTTC. Translating gives CAISELGQGTEQYF.

V and J are TRBV18 and TRBJ2-1, with 8 bases fitting TRBD2. With 0 bases clipped from V and 4 bases from J, the junction kept 5 bases outside the gene matches. The CDR3 is 16 amino acids. Per germline, CDR1 KGHSH and CDR2 LQKENI. CDR3 amino acids: CASSPPTGGSYNEQFF. The CDR3 bases are TGTGCCAGCTCACCACCTACGGGGGGGTCTTACAATGAGCAGTTCTTC. Using reference TRBV18 and TRBJ2-1 for the parts outside the CDR3, the full variable domain is NAGVMQNPRHLVRRRGQEARLRCSPMKGHSHVYWYRQLPEEGLKFMVYLQKENIIDESGMPKERFSAEFPKEGPSILRIQQVVRGDSAAYFCASSPPTGGSYNEQFFGPGTRLTVL.

This chain connects TRBV5-4 to TRBJ2-3; tentative D call: TRBD1 (6 bases). V lost 2 bases, J lost 2 bases, and 12 bases lay in between. The CDR3 is made up of 15 amino acids. Germline CDR1 SGHNT, CDR2 YYREEE (reference sequence). The CDR3 region is CASSLQGYDTDTQYF. The CDR3 DNA sequence: TGTGCCAGCAGCTTACAGGGATATGACACAGATACGCAGTATTTT.

The chain has TRBV10-3 and TRBJ2-1; 7 nucleotides match TRBD2. J was trimmed by 7 bases and V by 7 bases; bases with no gene match: 4. Looked up from germline, CDR1 is ENHRY and CDR2 is SYGVKD. This CDR3 comprises 12 residues. CDR3 sequence: CAIKDGGNEQFF. In DNA form, the CDR3 reads TGTGCCATCAAGGACGGGGGGAATGAGCAGTTCTTC.

The J gene is TRBJ1-1, the V gene TRBV7-2, with TRBD1 as a possible D gene (5 bases). Germline CDR1 reads SGHTA; CDR2 reads FQGNSA. The CDR3 sequence is 16 residues long. Trimming pared 6 bases from V and 1 base from J, leaving 18 bases between. The CDR3 DNA reads as TGTGCCAGCAGTAAACCACAGGCCGTGGGGAACACTGAAGCTTTCTTT. As protein: CASSKPQAVGNTEAFF.

The chain has TRBV7-2 and TRBJ2-7; D possibly corresponds to TRBD2 (5 bases). The CDR3 consists of 13 residues. The germline V gene has CDR1 SGHTA and CDR2 FQGNSA. V was cut by 5 bases and J by 4 bases, with 12 bases left in between. CDR3 residues: CASSRTPGYEQYF. The CDR3 DNA follows: TGTGCCAGCAGCCGGACTCCGGGTTACGAGCAGTACTTC.

The gene calls are TRBV7-2 and TRBJ2-5; D may be TRBD1 (6 bases). Germline CDR1 is SGHTA and CDR2 is FQGNSA. This CDR3 region has 13 residues. Trimming left V 8 bases short and J 5 bases short, with 15 bases between. The CDR3 nucleotides read TGTGCCAGCTCGCTAAGGGGGTTCGAGACCCAGTACTTC. The encoded protein is CASSLRGFETQYF.

The V gene is TRBV19, the J gene TRBJ2-2; 7 positions agree with TRBD1. This CDR3 region has 16 residues. Germline CDR1 and CDR2: LNHDA and SQIVND (reference sequence). The trim removed 1 base at V and 4 bases at J, leaving 6 bases unmatched. CDR3 sequence: CASSIGGTAPTGELFF. In DNA form, the CDR3 reads TGTGCCAGTAGTATAGGGGGGACAGCCCCCACCGGGGAGCTGTTTTTT.

The chain couples TRBV29-1 to TRBJ2-2, with D possibly matching TRBD2 (7 bases). The CDR3 totals 15 residues. V lost 4 bases and J lost 9, with 21 bases in between. Germline V CDR1 and CDR2: SQVTM, ANQGSEA. The CDR3 loop is CSVGSGLGGIRELFF. The CDR3 DNA follows: TGCAGCGTTGGTTCTGGACTAGGGGGGATCCGGGAGCTGTTTTTT.

This rearrangement joins TRBV5-8 to TRBJ1-5, with 9 positions matching TRBD1. The germline V gene has CDR1 SGHTS and CDR2 YDEGEE. The trim removed 4 bases at V and 10 bases at J, leaving 21 bases unmatched. CDR3 length equals 18 residues. CDR3 in DNA: TGTGCCAGCAGCCGCCGAGTGGGTGGGACAGGGAGGGGGACTCCCCAGCATTTT. Amino acids: CASSRRVGGTGRGTPQHF.